This T cell receptor beta chain appears in the sequencing data of a study of T cells in Graves' hyperthyroidism and ophthalmopathy. V gave up 6 bases and J gave up 6 bases, with 10 bases separating them. This CDR3 is 12 amino acids long. Germline CDR1 reads SNHLY; CDR2 reads FYNNEI. Clinical symptoms, serum thyroxine, TRAb, thyroid ultrasound and orbital computed tomography informed diagnoses. Fresh peripheral blood, 10 ml, yielded the PBMCs. The study, taken as a whole, reports: Expanded thyroid clonotypes (above 0.001) were mostly also found in blood.

This clonotype was observed many times. The antigen remains unidentified. TCR beta CDR3 region amplification was performed from RNA transcripts. TCR CDR3 underwent first-round RT-PCR with the HTBI primer set. TCRdb independently ran MiXCR on the multiplex PCR reads; one entry per CDR3 protein. The sample has hundreds of thousands of distinct CDR3 sequences, over 15% seen once. The sequence was obtained from a woman between 45 and 60 years old with Graves' hyperthyroidism that later progressed to Graves' ophthalmopathy. This chain links TRBV2 with TRBJ2-3, with TRBD1 as a possible D gene (6 bases). Sequencing was performed on blood. CDR3 loop: CASSQGGDTQYF. In DNA, the CDR3 is TGTGCCAGCAGCCAAGGGGGTGATACGCAGTATTTT. The complete variable domain, with remaining parts taken from reference TRBV2 and TRBJ2-3, reads EPEVTQTPSHQVTQMGQEVILRCVPISNHLYFYWYRQILGQKVEFLVSFYNNEISEKSEIFDDQFSVERPDGSNFTLKIRSTKLEDSAMYFCASSQGGDTQYFGPGTRLTVL.